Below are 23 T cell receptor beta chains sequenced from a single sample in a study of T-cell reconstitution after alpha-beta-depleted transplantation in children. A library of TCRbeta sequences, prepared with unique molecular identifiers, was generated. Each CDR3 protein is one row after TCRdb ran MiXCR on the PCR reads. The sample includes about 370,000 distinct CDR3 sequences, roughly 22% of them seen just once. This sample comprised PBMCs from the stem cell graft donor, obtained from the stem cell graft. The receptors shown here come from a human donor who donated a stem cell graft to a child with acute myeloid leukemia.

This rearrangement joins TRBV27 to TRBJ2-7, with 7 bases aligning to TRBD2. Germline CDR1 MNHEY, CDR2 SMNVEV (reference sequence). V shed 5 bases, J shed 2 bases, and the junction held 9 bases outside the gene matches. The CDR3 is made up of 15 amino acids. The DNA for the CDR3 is TGTGCCAGCAGTCCCCCGCGGGCGGGAGCCTACGAGCAGTACTTC. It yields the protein CASSPPRAGAYEQYF.

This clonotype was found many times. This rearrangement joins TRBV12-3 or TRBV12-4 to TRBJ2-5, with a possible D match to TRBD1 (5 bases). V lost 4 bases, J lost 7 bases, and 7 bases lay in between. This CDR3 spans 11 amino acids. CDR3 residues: CASSSGATQYF. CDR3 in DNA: TGTGCCAGCAGTTCTGGGGCGACCCAGTACTTC.

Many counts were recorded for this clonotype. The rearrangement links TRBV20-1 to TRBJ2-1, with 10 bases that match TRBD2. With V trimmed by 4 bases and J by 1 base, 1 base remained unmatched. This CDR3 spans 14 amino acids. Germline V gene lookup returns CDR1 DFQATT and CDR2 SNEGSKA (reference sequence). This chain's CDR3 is CSATSGSSYNEQFF. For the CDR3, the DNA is TGCAGTGCTACTAGCGGGAGTTCCTACAATGAGCAGTTCTTC.

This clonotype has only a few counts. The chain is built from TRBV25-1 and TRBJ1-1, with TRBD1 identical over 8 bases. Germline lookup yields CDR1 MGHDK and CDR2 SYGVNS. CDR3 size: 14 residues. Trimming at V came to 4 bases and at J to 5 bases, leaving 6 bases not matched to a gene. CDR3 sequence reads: CASSAPGQATEAFF. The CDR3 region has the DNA TGTGCCAGCAGTGCTCCGGGACAGGCAACTGAAGCTTTCTTT.

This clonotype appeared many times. In DNA form, the CDR3 reads TGTGCCAGCAGCTTGGGTGACAGAAAAGTCAATGAGCAGTTCTTC. Translating it yields CASSLGDRKVNEQFF. The rearrangement joins TRBV5-8 to TRBJ2-1, with D maybe TRBD1 (5 bases). Trimming pared 0 bases from V and 6 bases from J, leaving 13 bases between. Germline values: CDR1 SGHTS, CDR2 YDEGEE. The length of the CDR3 is 15 residues. Looking up the rest from reference TRBV5-8 and TRBJ2-1 gives the full variable domain: EAGVTQSPTHLIKTRGQQATLRCSPISGHTSVYWYQQALGLGLQFLLWYDEGEERNRGNFPPRFSGRQFPNYSSELNVNALELEDSALYLCASSLGDRKVNEQFFGPGTRLTVL.

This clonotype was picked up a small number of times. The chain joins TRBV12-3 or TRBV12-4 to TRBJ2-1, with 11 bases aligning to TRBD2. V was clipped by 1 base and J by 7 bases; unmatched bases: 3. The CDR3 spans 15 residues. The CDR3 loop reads CASSLVIAGGNEQFF. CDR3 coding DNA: TGTGCCAGCAGTTTAGTAATAGCGGGAGGGAATGAGCAGTTCTTC.

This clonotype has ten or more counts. CDR3: CSGDDLPPYYNEQFF. As DNA, the CDR3 is TGCAGCGGTGACGATCTACCCCCCTACTACAATGAGCAGTTCTTC. The chain carries TRBV29-1 and TRBJ2-1; D uncertain. The CDR3 is 15 amino acids. Per germline, CDR1 SQVTM and CDR2 ANQGSEA. V was trimmed by 7 bases and J by 3 bases, leaving 19 bases between them.

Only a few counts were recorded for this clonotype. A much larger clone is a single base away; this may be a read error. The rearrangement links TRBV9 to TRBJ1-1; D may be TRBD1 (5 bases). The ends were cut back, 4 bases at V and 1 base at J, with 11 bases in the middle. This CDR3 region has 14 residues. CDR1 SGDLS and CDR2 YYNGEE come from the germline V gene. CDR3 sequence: CASSPMTENTEAFF. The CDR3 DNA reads TGTGCCAGCAGCCCGATGACAGAGAACACTGAAGCTTTCTTT.

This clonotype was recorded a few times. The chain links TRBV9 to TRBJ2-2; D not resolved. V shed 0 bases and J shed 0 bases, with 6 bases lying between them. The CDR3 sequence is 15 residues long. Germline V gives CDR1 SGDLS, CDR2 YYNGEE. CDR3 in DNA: TGTGCCAGCAGCGTAGGAACAGCGAACACCGGGGAGCTGTTTTTT. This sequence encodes CASSVGTANTGELFF.

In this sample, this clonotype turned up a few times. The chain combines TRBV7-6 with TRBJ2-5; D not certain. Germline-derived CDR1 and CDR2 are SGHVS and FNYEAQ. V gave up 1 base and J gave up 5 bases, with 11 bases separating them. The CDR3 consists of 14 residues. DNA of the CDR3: TGTGCCAGCAGCTTAGGGATCCTGGGGGAGACCCAGTACTTC. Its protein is CASSLGILGETQYF.

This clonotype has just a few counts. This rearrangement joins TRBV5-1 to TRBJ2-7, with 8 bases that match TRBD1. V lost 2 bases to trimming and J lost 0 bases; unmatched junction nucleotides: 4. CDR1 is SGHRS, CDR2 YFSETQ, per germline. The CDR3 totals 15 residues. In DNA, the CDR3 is TGCGCCAGCAGCTTCCGGGACAGGCCCTCCTACGAGCAGTACTTC. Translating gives CASSFRDRPSYEQYF.

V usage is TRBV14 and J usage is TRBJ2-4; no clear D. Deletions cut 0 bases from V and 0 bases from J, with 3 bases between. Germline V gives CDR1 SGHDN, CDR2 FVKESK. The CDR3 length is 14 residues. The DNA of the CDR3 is TGTGCCAGCAGCCAAGAGGTAGCCAAAAACATTCAGTACTTC. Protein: CASSQEVAKNIQYF.

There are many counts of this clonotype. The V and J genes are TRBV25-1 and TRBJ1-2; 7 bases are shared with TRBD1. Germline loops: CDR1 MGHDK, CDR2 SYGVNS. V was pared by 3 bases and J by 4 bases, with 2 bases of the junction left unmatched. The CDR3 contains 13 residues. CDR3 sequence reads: CASSDGTVYGYTF. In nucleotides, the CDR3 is TGTGCCAGCAGTGACGGGACAGTCTATGGCTACACCTTC.

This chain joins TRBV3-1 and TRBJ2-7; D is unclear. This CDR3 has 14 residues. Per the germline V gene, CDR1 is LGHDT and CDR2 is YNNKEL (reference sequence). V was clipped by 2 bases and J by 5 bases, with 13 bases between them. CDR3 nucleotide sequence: TGTGCCAGCAGCCAATTCGGAGCTATCAACGAGCAGTACTTC. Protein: CASSQFGAINEQYF.

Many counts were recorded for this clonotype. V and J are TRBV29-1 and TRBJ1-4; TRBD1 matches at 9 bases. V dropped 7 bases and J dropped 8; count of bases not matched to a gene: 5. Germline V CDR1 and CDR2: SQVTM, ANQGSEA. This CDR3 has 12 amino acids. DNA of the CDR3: TGCAGCGCCGGGACAGGGAAGGAAAAACTGTTTTTT. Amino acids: CSAGTGKEKLFF.

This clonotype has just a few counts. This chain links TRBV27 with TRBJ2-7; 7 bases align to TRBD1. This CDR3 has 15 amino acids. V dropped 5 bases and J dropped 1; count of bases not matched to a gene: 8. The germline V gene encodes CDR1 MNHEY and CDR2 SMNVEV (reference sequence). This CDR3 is CASSLTGTASYEQYF. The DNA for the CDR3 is TGTGCCAGCAGTCTTACCGGGACAGCTTCCTACGAGCAGTACTTC.

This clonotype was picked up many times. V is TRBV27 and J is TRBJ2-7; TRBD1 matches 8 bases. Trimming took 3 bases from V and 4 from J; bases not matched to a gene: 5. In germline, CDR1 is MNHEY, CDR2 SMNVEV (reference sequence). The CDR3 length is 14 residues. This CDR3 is CASSFGQGSYEQYF. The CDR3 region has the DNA TGTGCCAGCAGTTTCGGACAGGGTAGTTACGAGCAGTACTTC.

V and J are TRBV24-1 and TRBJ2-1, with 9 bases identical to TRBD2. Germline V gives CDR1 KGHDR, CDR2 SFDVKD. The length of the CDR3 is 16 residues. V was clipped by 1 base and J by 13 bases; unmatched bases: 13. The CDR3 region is CATSDFTGTSKVEQFF. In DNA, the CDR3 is TGTGCCACCAGTGATTTTACCGGGACTAGCAAGGTAGAACAGTTCTTC.

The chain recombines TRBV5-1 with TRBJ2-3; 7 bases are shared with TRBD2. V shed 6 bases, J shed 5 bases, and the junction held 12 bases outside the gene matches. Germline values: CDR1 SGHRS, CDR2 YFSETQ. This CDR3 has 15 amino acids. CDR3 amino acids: CASTFTGTNIDTQYF. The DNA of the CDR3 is TGCGCCAGCACTTTTACCGGGACTAACATAGATACGCAGTATTTT.

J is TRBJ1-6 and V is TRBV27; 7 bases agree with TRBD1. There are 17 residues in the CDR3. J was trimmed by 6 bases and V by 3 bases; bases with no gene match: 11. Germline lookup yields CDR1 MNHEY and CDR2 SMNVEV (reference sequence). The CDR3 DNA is TGTGCCAGCAGTTTGCTCAGTCCGGGACAGTTTAATTCACCCCTCCACTTT. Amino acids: CASSLLSPGQFNSPLHF.

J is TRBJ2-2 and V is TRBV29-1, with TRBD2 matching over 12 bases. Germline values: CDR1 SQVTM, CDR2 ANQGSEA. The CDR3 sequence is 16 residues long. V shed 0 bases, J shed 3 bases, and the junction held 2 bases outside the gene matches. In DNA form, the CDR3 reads TGCAGCGTTGAAGAACTAGCGGGAGGTCACACCGGGGAGCTGTTTTTT. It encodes CSVEELAGGHTGELFF.

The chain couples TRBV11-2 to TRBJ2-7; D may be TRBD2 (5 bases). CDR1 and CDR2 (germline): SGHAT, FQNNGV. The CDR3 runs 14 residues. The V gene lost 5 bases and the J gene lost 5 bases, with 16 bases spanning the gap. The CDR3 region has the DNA TGTGCCAGCAGCATACTAGATTATGGCAACGAGCAGTACTTC. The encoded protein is CASSILDYGNEQYF.

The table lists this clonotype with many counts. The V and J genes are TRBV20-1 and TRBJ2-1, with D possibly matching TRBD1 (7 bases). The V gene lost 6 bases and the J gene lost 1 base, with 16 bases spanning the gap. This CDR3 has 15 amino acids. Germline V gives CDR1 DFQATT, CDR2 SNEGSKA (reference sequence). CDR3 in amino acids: CSAEGQGVSYNEQFF. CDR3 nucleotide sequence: TGCAGTGCGGAGGGGCAGGGGGTATCCTACAATGAGCAGTTCTTC.